The next 23 T cell receptor beta chains were all read from a single sample in a study of blood T cell repertoires in COVID-19. Sequencing used immunoSEQ multiplex PCR; TCRdb keeps in-frame clones, though not all of them. Of approximately 210,000 clones listed, approximately 80% are singletons. Material for sequencing was peripheral blood. The receptor set was obtained from a man between 60 and 70 years old with COVID-19, enrolled during active disease.

The gene calls are TRBV5-6 and TRBJ1-6, with a weak D call TRBD1 (5 bases). This CDR3 comprises 16 residues. V lost 4 bases, J lost 5 bases, and 16 bases lay in between. The germline V gene has CDR1 SGHDT and CDR2 YYEEEE. The CDR3 is CASSHRVGGNNSPLHF. The CDR3 coding sequence is TGTGCCAGCAGCCACCGGGTGGGGGGAAATAATTCACCCCTCCACTTT.

The chain is built from TRBV6-1 and TRBJ1-1, with TRBD1 as a possible D gene (5 bases). The CDR3 has 14 amino acids. The ends were cut back, 2 bases at V and 1 base at J, with 8 bases in the middle. The V gene's germline CDR1 is MNHNS and CDR2 SASEGT. CDR3 sequence: CASSEWGGNTEAFF. The CDR3 DNA reads TGTGCCAGCAGTGAATGGGGGGGGAACACTGAAGCTTTCTTT.

The chain links TRBV3-1 (or the pseudogene TRBV3-2) to TRBJ1-1; no definite D call. The CDR3 length is 16 residues. Germline V gene sequence: CDR1 LGHDT, CDR2 YNNKEL (reference sequence). Trimming took 1 base from V and 0 from J, leaving 12 bases between them. The CDR3 nucleotides read TGTGCCAGCAGCCAAGGAGAGATCCTCATGAACACTGAAGCTTTCTTT. This codes for CASSQGEILMNTEAFF.

This sequence joins TRBV3-1 (or the pseudogene TRBV3-2) and TRBJ2-7, with TRBD2 as a possible D gene (6 bases). Trimming took 3 bases from V and 3 from J, leaving 6 bases between them. The germline gives CDR1 LGHDT, CDR2 YNNKEL (reference sequence). This CDR3 region has 12 residues. The DNA of the CDR3 is TGTGCCAGCAGCCAGACTAGCTACGAGCAGTACTTC. Its translation: CASSQTSYEQYF.

The genes are TRBV7-2 and TRBJ2-1; 11 bases map to TRBD1. The CDR3 has 16 amino acids. Germline lookup yields CDR1 SGHTA and CDR2 FQGNSA. V was clipped by 5 bases and J by 6 bases; unmatched bases: 9. CDR3 sequence reads: CASSRKTGQGGNEQFF. The CDR3 DNA reads TGTGCCAGCAGCCGTAAAACGGGACAGGGGGGCAATGAGCAGTTCTTC.

V and J are TRBV15 and TRBJ1-6; 7 nucleotides agree with TRBD1. J was trimmed by 10 bases and V by 0 bases; bases with no gene match: 9. The CDR3 length is 16 residues. Germline V lookup: CDR1 LNHNV, CDR2 YYDKDF (reference sequence). The CDR3: CATSRDKGALYSPLHF. Written as DNA, the CDR3 is TGTGCCACCAGCAGAGATAAGGGGGCGTTGTACTCACCCCTCCACTTT.

V usage is TRBV6-5 and J usage is TRBJ2-5, with D possibly being TRBD2 (6 bases). Trimming removed 9 bases from V and 3 bases from J, with 11 bases in between. CDR3 size: 12 residues. Germline CDR1 reads MNHEY; CDR2 reads SVGAGI. The CDR3: CASQLAKETQYF. Here the CDR3 DNA reads TGTGCCAGTCAACTAGCTAAAGAGACCCAGTACTTC.

The J gene is TRBJ2-1, the V gene TRBV6-1; D remains ambiguous. The CDR3 runs 15 residues. V was clipped by 2 bases and J by 0 bases, with 8 bases between them. Germline CDR1 MNHNS, CDR2 SASEGT. The CDR3 DNA reads TGTGCCAGCAGTGAACGGAGTGCCTCCTACAATGAGCAGTTCTTC. Translation: CASSERSASYNEQFF.

The chain uses TRBV7-2 and TRBJ2-7, with D tentatively TRBD1 (6 bases). V lost 3 bases and J lost 6, with 9 bases in between. Germline V lookup: CDR1 SGHTA, CDR2 FQGNSA. This CDR3 contains 12 residues. The CDR3 DNA sequence: TGTGCCAGCAGCTTCAGGGGTCCCGAGCAGTACTTC. Protein sequence: CASSFRGPEQYF.

The gene calls are TRBV6-2 or TRBV6-3 and TRBJ1-2, with D tentatively TRBD1 (5 bases). CDR1 and CDR2 (germline): MNHEY, SVGEGT. V was trimmed by 4 bases and J by 5 bases, leaving 11 bases between them. The CDR3 is 13 residues long. The CDR3 DNA reads TGTGCCAGCAGTTTACCACCAGGGTATGGCTACACCTTC. Translation: CASSLPPGYGYTF.

Concerning this clone: Sequence at one end of the junction differs from germline and may be a read error. J is TRBJ1-1 and V is TRBV7-2; TRBD1 agrees at 8 bases. The germline CDR1 and CDR2 sequences are SGHTA and FQGNSA. This CDR3 is 15 amino acids long. The CDR3 loop reads CASSFHRGANAEAFF. CDR3 nucleotides: TGTGCCAGCAGCTTTCACAGGGGGGCGAACGCTGAAGCTTTCTTT.

The rearrangement uses TRBV7-9 and TRBJ1-6; D not resolved. V was shortened by 1 base and J by 5 bases, with 6 bases between the two germline ends. The CDR3 length is 14 residues. Germline CDR1 and CDR2: SEHNR and FQNEAQ (reference sequence). The DNA of the CDR3 is TGTGCCAGCAGCTTAGATCTCGATAATTCACCCCTCCACTTT. Translation: CASSLDLDNSPLHF. The whole variable domain, remainder taken from reference TRBV7-9 and TRBJ1-6, is DTGVSQNPRHKITKRGQNVTFRCDPISEHNRLYWYRQTLGQGPEFLTYFQNEAQLEKSRLLSDRFSAERPKGSFSTLEIQRTEQGDSAMYLCASSLDLDNSPLHFGNGTRLTVT.

The chain couples TRBV4-1 to TRBJ2-5; 9 nucleotides align to TRBD1. V shed 1 base and J 4 bases; nucleotides not matched to a gene: 4. Per the germline V gene, CDR1 is MGHRA and CDR2 is YSYEKL. The CDR3 totals 15 residues. CDR3 in amino acids: CASSQGQGGGETQYF. CDR3 in DNA: TGCGCCAGCAGCCAAGGACAGGGGGGAGGAGAGACCCAGTACTTC.

This rearrangement joins TRBV4-2 to TRBJ2-2; 8 bases map to TRBD2. The J segment lost 5 bases and the V segment lost 0 bases, leaving 5 bases of the junction unmatched. The CDR3 has 16 amino acids. From germline, CDR1 is LGHNA and CDR2 YNFKEQ. The CDR3 nucleotides read TGTGCCAGCAGCCAAGAAACGGGGGGGCCTACCGGGGAGCTGTTTTTT. Residues: CASSQETGGPTGELFF.

The V gene is TRBV18, the J gene TRBJ1-2; TRBD1 might be the D (5 bases). Trimming pared 3 bases from V and 3 bases from J, leaving 17 bases between. This CDR3 spans 16 amino acids. CDR1 is KGHSH and CDR2 is LQKENI in the germline V gene. In DNA, the CDR3 is TGTGCCAGCTCACCTTCGACAGAACAAACTTACTATGGCTACACCTTC. Translated: CASSPSTEQTYYGYTF. The full variable domain, with the rest looked up from reference TRBV18 and TRBJ1-2, is NAGVMQNPRHLVRRRGQEARLRCSPMKGHSHVYWYRQLPEEGLKFMVYLQKENIIDESGMPKERFSAEFPKEGPSILRIQQVVRGDSAAYFCASSPSTEQTYYGYTFGSGTRLTVV.

This chain connects TRBV14 to TRBJ1-1; no clear D gene. Germline loops: CDR1 SGHDN, CDR2 FVKESK. V dropped 4 bases and J dropped 0 bases, with 12 bases sitting between them. The CDR3 covers 15 residues. The CDR3 region has the DNA TGTGCCAGCAGCCCGGTCCGGGTTATGAACACTGAAGCTTTCTTT. It translates to CASSPVRVMNTEAFF. The whole variable domain, filled in from reference TRBV14 and TRBJ1-1, reads EAGVTQFPSHSVIEKGQTVTLRCDPISGHDNLYWYRRVMGKEIKFLLHFVKESKQDESGMPNNRFLAERTGGTYSTLKVQPAELEDSGVYFCASSPVRVMNTEAFFGQGTRLTVV.

CDR3: CASRRATNEKLFF. The CDR3 bases are TGTGCCAGCAGGCGGGCAACTAATGAAAAACTGTTTTTT. This chain uses TRBV5-4 with TRBJ1-4; no definite D call. V was pared by 5 bases and J by 0 bases, with 5 bases between. This CDR3 is 13 amino acids long. Germline CDR1 and CDR2: SGHNT and YYREEE (reference sequence).

This chain's CDR3 is CASSETGDWEKLFF. DNA for the CDR3: TGTGCCAGCAGTGAAACAGGGGATTGGGAAAAACTGTTTTTT. V usage is TRBV2 and J usage is TRBJ1-4; 7 positions agree with TRBD1. This CDR3 spans 14 amino acids. The V gene end was trimmed by 2 bases and the J gene end by 8 bases; junction bases not matched to a gene: 5. The germline V gene encodes CDR1 SNHLY and CDR2 FYNNEI. The full variable domain, with the rest looked up from reference TRBV2 and TRBJ1-4, is EPEVTQTPSHQVTQMGQEVILRCVPISNHLYFYWYRQILGQKVEFLVSFYNNEISEKSEIFDDQFSVERPDGSNFTLKIRSTKLEDSAMYFCASSETGDWEKLFFGSGTQLSVL.

This clone was picked up one time. This sequence joins TRBV4-3 and TRBJ2-7; TRBD1 matches 10 bases. Germline values: CDR1 LGHNA, CDR2 YSLEER. The junction had 9 bases not matched to a gene; V was cut back by 1 base and J by 3 bases. The CDR3 extends over 17 amino acids. The CDR3 DNA reads TGCGCCAGCAGCCAAGGTCTATTGACAGGGGGCGACTACGAGCAGTACTTC. Protein sequence: CASSQGLLTGGDYEQYF.

This clone appeared a few times. This sequence joins TRBV4-2 and TRBJ2-7, with 7 bases fitting TRBD2. Germline V gene sequence: CDR1 LGHNA, CDR2 YNFKEQ. Trimming removed 0 bases from V and 6 bases from J; junction bases left unmatched: 5. CDR3 length equals 14 residues. This CDR3 is CASSQEPSGGEQYF. The CDR3 coding sequence is TGTGCCAGCAGCCAAGAGCCTAGCGGAGGCGAGCAGTACTTC.

The chain joins TRBV4-3 to TRBJ1-4; D gene unclear. V lost 0 bases, J lost 5 bases, and 10 bases lay in between. Germline V CDR1 and CDR2: LGHNA, YSLEER. There are 15 residues in the CDR3. Here the CDR3 DNA reads TGCGCCAGCAGCCAAGAAGAACGAGGGAATGAAAAACTGTTTTTT. Residues: CASSQEERGNEKLFF.

This clone was found a few times. The chain links TRBV7-9 to TRBJ1-4, with D uncertain. Germline V gene sequence: CDR1 SEHNR, CDR2 FQNEAQ (reference sequence). The CDR3 is 11 residues long. V gave up 7 bases and J gave up 6 bases, with 6 bases separating them. The CDR3 region has the DNA TGTGCCAGCACCCTTTATGAAAAACTGTTTTTT. Translated: CASTLYEKLFF.

This chain links TRBV28 with TRBJ2-7; tentative D call: TRBD2 (6 bases). Trimming left V 5 bases short and J 4 bases short, with 18 bases between. The CDR3 sequence is 15 residues long. Looked up from germline, CDR1 is MDHEN and CDR2 is SYDVKM. The CDR3 DNA reads as TGTGCCAGCAGTCCCCCAACTAGTGGAGGGTACGAGCAGTACTTC. Translated: CASSPPTSGGYEQYF.